The 31 T cell receptor beta chains listed next were all sequenced from one sample in a study of T cells after yellow fever vaccination. TCRdb reprocessed the 5' RACE reads with MiXCR, giving one entry per CDR3 protein. This table holds about 160,000 distinct CDR3 sequences, about a tenth found once. The material sequenced was CD8+ T cells sorted from PBMCs, taken 45 days after the yellow fever booster vaccination. The receptor set was obtained from a man younger than 35 who received the YFV17D yellow fever vaccine.

The V call is TRBV7-9, the J call TRBJ2-7; 10 bases agree with TRBD1. The CDR3 runs to 17 residues. The germline V gene has CDR1 SEHNR and CDR2 FQNEAQ (reference sequence). Trimming removed 4 bases from V and 1 base from J; junction bases left unmatched: 10. CDR3 nucleotides: TGTGCCAGCAGCTCGGACAGGCGGACAGGGGGGTCCTACGAGCAGTACTTC. Protein: CASSSDRRTGGSYEQYF. Full variable domain (missing parts from reference TRBV7-9 and TRBJ2-7): DTGVSQNPRHKITKRGQNVTFRCDPISEHNRLYWYRQTLGQGPEFLTYFQNEAQLEKSRLLSDRFSAERPKGSFSTLEIQRTEQGDSAMYLCASSSDRRTGGSYEQYFGPGTRLTVT.

V gene TRBV10-2 combines with J gene TRBJ2-1; 14 nucleotides match TRBD2. The V and J ends lost 5 bases and 2 bases, in that order; junction bases with no gene match: 11. CDR3 length: 19 residues. In germline, CDR1 is WSHSY, CDR2 SAAADI. This CDR3 is CASSPGLAGGRGTYNEQFF. DNA for the CDR3: TGCGCCAGCAGTCCTGGACTAGCGGGGGGCCGTGGGACCTACAATGAGCAGTTCTTC.

This chain joins TRBV19 and TRBJ1-1, with 8 nucleotides matching TRBD1. The germline gives CDR1 LNHDA, CDR2 SQIVND (reference sequence). V shed 5 bases and J 0 bases; nucleotides not matched to a gene: 2. The CDR3 extends over 14 amino acids. CDR3 DNA sequence: TGTGCCAGTAGTGTGACAGGGGTGAACACTGAAGCTTTCTTT. Its protein is CASSVTGVNTEAFF.

The rearrangement joins TRBV6-2 or TRBV6-3 to TRBJ2-1; 15 positions agree with TRBD2. Looked up from germline, CDR1 is MNHEY and CDR2 is SVGEGT. The length of the CDR3 is 18 residues. V lost 5 bases and J lost 3; bases outside the gene matches: 8. The CDR3 protein is CASSPGTSGGPHYNEQFF. CDR3 coding DNA: TGTGCCAGCAGTCCCGGGACTAGCGGGGGGCCACACTACAATGAGCAGTTCTTC.

The sample holds a few counts of this clonotype. The chain employs TRBV6-4 and TRBJ1-1; D is unresolved. This CDR3 is built from 14 residues. CDR1 is MRHNA and CDR2 is SNTAGT in the germline V gene. V was shortened by 3 bases and J by 9 bases, with 17 bases between the two germline ends. CDR3 in amino acids: CASSESFLASQAFF. As DNA, the CDR3 is TGTGCCAGCAGTGAAAGTTTCTTGGCATCTCAAGCTTTCTTT.

V and J are TRBV15 and TRBJ1-1; D is possibly TRBD1 (5 bases). CDR1 and CDR2 (germline): LNHNV, YYDKDF (reference sequence). CDR3 length: 14 amino acids. V shed 6 bases and J shed 6 bases, with 17 bases lying between them. This CDR3 reads CATRRQGVRPEAFF. The CDR3 nucleotides are TGTGCCACCAGAAGACAAGGGGTCCGACCTGAAGCTTTCTTT.

This clonotype occurred a few times. The chain links TRBV5-1 to TRBJ2-5, with 7 bases that match TRBD2. This CDR3 contains 16 residues. The V segment lost 4 bases and the J segment 5 bases; nucleotides outside the gene matches: 14. Germline assignment: CDR1 SGHRS and CDR2 YFSETQ. The CDR3 DNA follows: TGCGCCAGCAGCCCTGAAGGACTAGATGAGGTGGAGACCCAGTACTTC. Its translation is CASSPEGLDEVETQYF. The full variable domain, completed using reference TRBV5-1 and TRBJ2-5, is KAGVTQTPRYLIKTRGQQVTLSCSPISGHRSVSWYQQTPGQGLQFLFEYFSETQRNKGNFPGRFSGRQFSNSRSEMNVSTLELGDSALYLCASSPEGLDEVETQYFGPGTRLLVL.

The rearrangement joins TRBV7-6 to TRBJ2-7; either TRBD1 or TRBD2 may fit D (5 bases each). The V gene's germline CDR1 is SGHVS and CDR2 FNYEAQ. This CDR3 is built from 15 residues. V was clipped by 5 bases and J by 6 bases, with 20 bases between them. DNA for the CDR3: TGTGCCAGCAGCCCCCACGAGGGGCCGGCGGCCGAGCAGTACGTC. Its translation is CASSPHEGPAAEQYV.

This clonotype was detected only a few times. This rearrangement joins TRBV12-3 or TRBV12-4 to TRBJ1-1; weak D call: TRBD1 (5 bases). CDR3 length: 13 residues. V was cut by 5 bases and J by 5 bases, with 12 bases left in between. Written as DNA, the CDR3 is TGTGCCAGCAGTGACAAAGGGGTTACTGAAGCTTTCTTT. It is translated as CASSDKGVTEAFF.

This rearrangement joins TRBV7-9 to TRBJ2-1; D is unresolved. The germline CDR1 and CDR2 sequences are SEHNR and FQNEAQ (reference sequence). Trimming took 5 bases from V and 7 from J, leaving 3 bases between them. The CDR3 runs to 10 residues. CDR3 in amino acids: CASSHNEQFF. CDR3 bases: TGTGCCAGCAGCCATAATGAGCAGTTCTTC.

This clonotype has a count of ten or more. The genes are TRBV2 and TRBJ1-5, with D possibly matching TRBD1 (5 bases). The CDR3 spans 14 residues. Germline CDR1 and CDR2: SNHLY and FYNNEI. V lost 7 bases, J lost 4 bases, and 14 bases lay in between. CDR3 sequence (DNA): TGTGCCAGCACGGTTAGGGGCTCTAATCAGCCCCAGCATTTT. Translating it yields CASTVRGSNQPQHF.

The CDR3 DNA reads as TGTGCCAGCAGCGATACTAGTCTAGGTGGGTCCTACAATGAGCAGTTCTTC. This encodes CASSDTSLGGSYNEQFF. The rearrangement links TRBV11-2 to TRBJ2-1, with D possibly TRBD2 on 5 matching bases. Looked up from germline, CDR1 is SGHAT and CDR2 is FQNNGV. Trimming pared 5 bases from V and 1 base from J, leaving 18 bases between. The CDR3 extends over 17 amino acids.

This clonotype has a count of ten or more. The chain combines TRBV7-8 with TRBJ2-7; 8 nucleotides align to TRBD1. This CDR3 is 16 amino acids long. V lost 1 base and J lost 3; bases outside the gene matches: 8. CDR1 and CDR2 from the germline V gene are SGHVS and FQNEAQ. CDR3 loop: CASSLDQGAELYEQYV. The DNA of the CDR3 is TGTGCCAGCAGCTTAGACCAGGGGGCTGAGCTCTACGAGCAGTACGTC.

This clonotype was counted at least ten times. The rearrangement joins TRBV12-3 or TRBV12-4 to TRBJ2-1; 9 positions agree with TRBD2. This CDR3 spans 15 amino acids. The junction had 11 bases not matched to a gene; V was cut back by 6 bases and J by 8 bases. The CDR3 DNA follows: TGTGCCAGCAGCCCCCCTAGCGGGGACGCGGATGAGCAGTTCTTC. It yields the protein CASSPPSGDADEQFF.

This sequence joins TRBV2 and TRBJ2-4; D tentatively reads TRBD1 or TRBD2 (5 bases each). CDR1 SNHLY and CDR2 FYNNEI come from the germline V gene. Trimming removed 7 bases at V and 6 bases at J, with 19 bases between. The CDR3 totals 15 residues. The CDR3 DNA is TGTGCCAGCATTAAGGTTTGGGGGTGGGGAAACATTCAGTACTTC. It translates to CASIKVWGWGNIQYF.

The gene calls are TRBV30 and TRBJ2-7; D ambiguous. V was shortened by 2 bases and J by 0 bases, with 8 bases between the two germline ends. Germline-derived CDR1 and CDR2 are GTSNPN and SVGIG (reference sequence). The CDR3 length is 13 residues. The CDR3 DNA sequence: TGTGCCTGGAGTTTTTATAGCTCCTACGAGCAGTACTTC. This translates into CAWSFYSSYEQYF.

The chain is built from TRBV7-9 and TRBJ2-1, with 11 positions matching TRBD2. In germline, CDR1 is SEHNR, CDR2 FQNEAQ (reference sequence). This CDR3 comprises 18 residues. V gave up 10 bases and J gave up 6 bases; unmatched junction bases: 20. The CDR3 DNA follows: TGTGCCACCCAGGAGTGGCGGGCGACTAGCGGGGAAGGCAATGAGCAGTTCTTC. It translates to CATQEWRATSGEGNEQFF.

This clonotype came up a few times. The V call is TRBV9, the J call TRBJ2-7; D is possibly TRBD1 or TRBD2 (5 bases each). Trimming took off 0 bases at V and 6 bases at J, with 19 bases between the two ends. Looked up from germline, CDR1 is SGDLS and CDR2 is YYNGEE. CDR3 length: 16 residues. The CDR3 nucleotides are TGTGCCAGCAGCGTAGCTTTTAGTGGGGGACGGCGCGAGCAGTACTTC. It is translated as CASSVAFSGGRREQYF.

This clonotype has more than one count but fewer than ten. CDR3 sequence: CASSSQPGSYNEKLFF. CDR3 sequence (DNA): TGCGCCAGCAGCTCCCAACCGGGGTCCTACAATGAAAAACTGTTTTTT. The rearrangement joins TRBV4-1 to TRBJ1-4; D remains ambiguous. There are 16 residues in the CDR3. The ends were cut back, 5 bases at V and 5 bases at J, with 18 bases in the middle. CDR1 and CDR2 (germline): MGHRA, YSYEKL.

Only a few counts were recorded for this clonotype. V and J are TRBV12-3 or TRBV12-4 and TRBJ2-2; the D gene is possibly TRBD2 (5 bases). Trimming took 4 bases from V and 3 from J, leaving 12 bases between them. The CDR3 has 15 amino acids. In DNA, the CDR3 is TGTGCCAGCAGTTCGACTAAGAGTTACACCGGGGAGCTGTTTTTT. This codes for CASSSTKSYTGELFF.

The table lists this clonotype with many counts. The gene calls are TRBV7-9 and TRBJ2-3; 12 bases line up with TRBD2. Germline values: CDR1 SEHNR, CDR2 FQNEAQ (reference sequence). This CDR3 spans 17 amino acids. Trimming removed 5 bases from V and 2 bases from J; junction bases left unmatched: 8. In nucleotides, the CDR3 is TGTGCCAGCAGCGGCCGACTAGCGGGGGCCGTCACAGATACGCAGTATTTT. As protein: CASSGRLAGAVTDTQYF.

This clonotype showed up just a few times. The chain has TRBV4-1 and TRBJ1-2, with 7 bases fitting TRBD1. CDR3 length: 18 amino acids. V gave up 1 base and J gave up 2 bases; unmatched junction bases: 13. The germline V gene encodes CDR1 MGHRA and CDR2 YSYEKL. The CDR3: CASSQVVGWDRENYGYTF. In DNA, the CDR3 is TGCGCCAGCAGCCAAGTGGTTGGCTGGGACAGAGAAAACTATGGCTACACCTTC.

The sample holds a few counts of this clonotype. The chain recombines TRBV12-3 or TRBV12-4 with TRBJ2-1; possible D gene TRBD1, 5 bases. The CDR3 loop spans 13 amino acids. V lost 6 bases, J lost 12 bases, and 18 bases lay in between. CDR3 in DNA: TGTGCCAGCAGCCCACGAGACAGTCTAGGGCAGTTCTTC. Translation gives CASSPRDSLGQFF.

This clonotype turned up a few times. This CDR3 is CASSSGTSGGAGFF. The CDR3 DNA reads TGCGCCAGCAGCTCCGGGACTAGCGGGGGGGCTGGATTCTTC. The chain joins TRBV5-1 to TRBJ2-1; TRBD2 matches 16 bases. With V trimmed by 3 bases and J by 16 bases, 7 bases remained unmatched. The germline V gene encodes CDR1 SGHRS and CDR2 YFSETQ. The CDR3 sequence is 14 residues long. Full variable domain (remainder filled in from reference TRBV5-1 and TRBJ2-1): KAGVTQTPRYLIKTRGQQVTLSCSPISGHRSVSWYQQTPGQGLQFLFEYFSETQRNKGNFPGRFSGRQFSNSRSEMNVSTLELGDSALYLCASSSGTSGGAGFFGPGTRLTVL.

This clonotype has only a few counts. The J gene is TRBJ1-1, the V gene TRBV27; a possible D gene is TRBD1 (5 bases). CDR3 length: 13 amino acids. The ends were cut back, 7 bases at V and 4 bases at J, with 13 bases in the middle. Germline V CDR1 and CDR2: MNHEY, SMNVEV (reference sequence). The CDR3 DNA is TGTGCCAGCACCCCTGGTGGGGGCACTGAAGCTTTCTTT. Translated: CASTPGGGTEAFF.

There are a few counts of this clonotype. The chain carries TRBV28 and TRBJ1-5; D uncertain. V shed 6 bases and J shed 1 base, with 7 bases lying between them. The CDR3 length is 13 residues. The germline gives CDR1 MDHEN, CDR2 SYDVKM. CDR3 amino acids: CASSGQSNQPQHF. CDR3 in DNA: TGTGCCAGCAGCGGGCAGAGCAATCAGCCCCAGCATTTT.

The chain uses TRBV11-2 and TRBJ2-7; no firm D call. The germline V gene encodes CDR1 SGHAT and CDR2 FQNNGV. The CDR3 consists of 13 residues. V shed 8 bases and J shed 2 bases, with 13 bases lying between them. CDR3 sequence reads: CASRYRVAYEQYF. Written as DNA, the CDR3 is TGTGCCAGCCGCTACCGGGTGGCCTACGAGCAGTACTTC.

V gene TRBV6-5 combines with J gene TRBJ2-5; 9 positions match TRBD1. The CDR3 sequence is 16 residues long. Germline assignment: CDR1 MNHEY and CDR2 SVGAGI. V was pared by 5 bases and J by 2 bases, with 9 bases of the junction left unmatched. The CDR3: CASSQARDRVQETQYF. CDR3 in DNA: TGTGCCAGCAGTCAAGCCCGGGACAGGGTTCAAGAGACCCAGTACTTC.

J is TRBJ1-1 and V is TRBV29-1; D gene ambiguous. Looked up from germline, CDR1 is SQVTM and CDR2 is ANQGSEA. CDR3 length: 12 amino acids. Trimming stripped 7 bases from V and 1 base from J, with 10 bases between. This chain's CDR3 is CSATTGNTEAFF. The CDR3 coding sequence is TGCAGCGCTACGACGGGGAACACTGAAGCTTTCTTT.

This clonotype was counted between two and nine times. The chain joins TRBV5-4 to TRBJ2-2, with D perhaps TRBD1 (7 bases). The CDR3 runs 15 residues. Germline values: CDR1 SGHNT, CDR2 YYREEE (reference sequence). With 5 bases removed from V and 3 bases from J, the gap between germline ends came to 14 bases. For the CDR3, the DNA is TGTGCCAGCAGGGGAGGAGGGACAGACACCGGGGAGCTGTTTTTT. It yields the protein CASRGGGTDTGELFF.

This clonotype was seen at least ten times. The chain recombines TRBV4-1 with TRBJ1-6, with 9 bases matching TRBD1. CDR3 length: 17 amino acids. Germline values: CDR1 MGHRA, CDR2 YSYEKL. V was pared by 4 bases and J by 9 bases, with 13 bases of the junction left unmatched. Here the CDR3 reads CASSLLTEGTGSSPLHF. The CDR3 DNA reads TGCGCCAGCAGCCTCCTAACCGAGGGGACAGGGAGTTCACCCCTCCACTTT.